Below, one T cell receptor beta chain is given with its context. The data are from a study of blood T cell repertoires in COVID-19. Study as a whole: There were acute and convalescent COVID-19 samples, and they came from the United States, Italy and Spain. Sources were T cells, B-cell-depleted T cells, or PBMCs; the material itself was cDNA or gDNA.

Germline CDR1 reads LNHDA; CDR2 reads SQIVND (reference sequence). The V end was cut by 1 base, the J end by 3 bases, with 15 bases between. The CDR3 consists of 16 residues. In the authors' workflow: From reference gene primer amplification, estimates of nucleated cell counts were derived. The method was immunoSEQ multiplex PCR; TCRdb's version includes in-frame clones alone and lacks a portion of them. D and trimming come from the DNA, and the V and J calls and clone size come from that table. The sample carries about 50,000 clones, around four fifths recorded once. This chain uses TRBV19 with TRBJ1-2; D possibly corresponds to TRBD1 (5 bases). The sequenced sample was peripheral blood. This clonotype was obtained from a woman older than 75 with acute or convalescent COVID-19. The CDR3 coding sequence is TGTGCCAGTAGTATAGGAGCTCGCAGGGCGGACTATGGCTACACCTTC. This encodes CASSIGARRADYGYTF.